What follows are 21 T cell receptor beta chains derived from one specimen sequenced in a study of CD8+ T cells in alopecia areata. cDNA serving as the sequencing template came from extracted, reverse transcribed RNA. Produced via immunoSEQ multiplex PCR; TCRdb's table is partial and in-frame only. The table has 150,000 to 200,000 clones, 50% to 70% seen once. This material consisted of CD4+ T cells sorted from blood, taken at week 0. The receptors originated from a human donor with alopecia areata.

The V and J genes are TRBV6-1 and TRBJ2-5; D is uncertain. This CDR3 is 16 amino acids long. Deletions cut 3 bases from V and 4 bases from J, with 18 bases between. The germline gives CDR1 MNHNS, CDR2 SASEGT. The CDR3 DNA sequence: TGTGCCAGCAGTGATCCACGCGGACGGTTCGGAGAGACCCAGTACTTC. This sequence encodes CASSDPRGRFGETQYF.

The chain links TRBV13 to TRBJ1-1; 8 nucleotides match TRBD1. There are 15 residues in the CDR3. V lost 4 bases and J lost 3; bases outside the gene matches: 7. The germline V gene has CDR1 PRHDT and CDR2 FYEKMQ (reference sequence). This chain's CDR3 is CASSSRTGRDTEAFF. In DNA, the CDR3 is TGTGCCAGCAGCTCACGGACAGGGAGGGACACTGAAGCTTTCTTT.

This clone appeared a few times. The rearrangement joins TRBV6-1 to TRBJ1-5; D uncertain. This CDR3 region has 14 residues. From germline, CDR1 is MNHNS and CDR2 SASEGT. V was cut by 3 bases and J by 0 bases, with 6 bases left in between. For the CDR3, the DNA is TGTGCCAGCAGTGAGTCAACTAGCAATCAGCCCCAGCATTTT. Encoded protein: CASSESTSNQPQHF.

The DNA for the CDR3 is TGCAGCGTTGCCTTAAGGGGTTTGGCCAAAAACATTCAGTACTTC. This translates into CSVALRGLAKNIQYF. The chain is built from TRBV29-1 and TRBJ2-4, with D possibly being TRBD1 (5 bases). This CDR3 is 15 amino acids long. Germline assignment: CDR1 SQVTM and CDR2 ANQGSEA. Trimming removed 4 bases from V and 1 base from J, with 14 bases in between.

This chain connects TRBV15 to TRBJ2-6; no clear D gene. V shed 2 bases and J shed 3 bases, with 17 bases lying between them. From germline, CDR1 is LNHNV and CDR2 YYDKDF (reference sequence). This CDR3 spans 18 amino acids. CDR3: CATSRHQWVAVGANVLTF. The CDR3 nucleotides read TGTGCCACCAGCAGACACCAGTGGGTGGCAGTTGGGGCCAACGTCCTGACTTTC.

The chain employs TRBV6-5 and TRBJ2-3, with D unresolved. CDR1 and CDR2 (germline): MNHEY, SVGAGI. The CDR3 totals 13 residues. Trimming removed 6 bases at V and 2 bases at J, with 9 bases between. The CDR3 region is CASREHNTDTQYF. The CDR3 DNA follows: TGTGCCAGCAGAGAACACAACACAGATACGCAGTATTTT.

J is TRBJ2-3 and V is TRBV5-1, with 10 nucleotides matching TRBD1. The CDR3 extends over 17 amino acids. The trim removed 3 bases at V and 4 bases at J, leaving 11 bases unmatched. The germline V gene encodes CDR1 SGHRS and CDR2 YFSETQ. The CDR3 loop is CASSSRPTGGLSDTQYF. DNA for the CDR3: TGCGCCAGCAGCTCTCGACCGACAGGGGGCTTGTCAGATACGCAGTATTTT.

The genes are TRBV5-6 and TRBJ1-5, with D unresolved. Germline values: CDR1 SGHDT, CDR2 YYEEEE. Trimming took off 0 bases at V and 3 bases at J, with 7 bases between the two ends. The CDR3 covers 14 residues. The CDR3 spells CASSLGSVNQPQHF. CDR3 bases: TGTGCCAGCAGCTTGGGCTCAGTCAATCAGCCCCAGCATTTT.

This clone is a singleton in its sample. CDR3 DNA sequence: TGCAGCGTTTTGACTTATGGCACGATATCCTACGAGCAGTACTTC. It specifies CSVLTYGTISYEQYF. The genes are TRBV29-1 and TRBJ2-7; D is uncertain. Germline loops: CDR1 SQVTM, CDR2 ANQGSEA. There are 15 residues in the CDR3. With 5 bases removed from V and 1 base from J, the gap between germline ends came to 18 bases.

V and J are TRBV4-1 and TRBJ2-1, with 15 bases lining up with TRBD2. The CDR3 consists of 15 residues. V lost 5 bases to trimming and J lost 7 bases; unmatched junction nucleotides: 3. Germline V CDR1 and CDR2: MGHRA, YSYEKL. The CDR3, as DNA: TGCGCCAGCAGCTTCGGGACTAGCGGGGGGAATGAGCAGTTCTTC. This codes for CASSFGTSGGNEQFF.

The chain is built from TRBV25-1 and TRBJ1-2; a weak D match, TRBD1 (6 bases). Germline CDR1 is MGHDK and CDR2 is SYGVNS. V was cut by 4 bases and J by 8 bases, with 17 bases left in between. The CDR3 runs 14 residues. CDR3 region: CASSGPGTKSGYTF. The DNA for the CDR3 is TGTGCCAGCAGTGGCCCCGGGACAAAATCGGGCTACACCTTC.

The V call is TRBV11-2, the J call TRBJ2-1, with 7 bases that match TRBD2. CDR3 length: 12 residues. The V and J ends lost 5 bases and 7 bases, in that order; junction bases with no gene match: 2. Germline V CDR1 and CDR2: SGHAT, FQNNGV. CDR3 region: CASSPAGNEQFF. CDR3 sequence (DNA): TGTGCCAGCAGCCCAGCGGGGAATGAGCAGTTCTTC.

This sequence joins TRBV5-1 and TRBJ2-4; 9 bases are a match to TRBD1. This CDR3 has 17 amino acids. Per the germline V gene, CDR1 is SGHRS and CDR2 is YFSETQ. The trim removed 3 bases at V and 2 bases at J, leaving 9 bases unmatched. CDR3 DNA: TGCGCCAGCAGCTCGGGACAGGGAATCAAATCCAAAAACATTCAGTACTTC. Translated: CASSSGQGIKSKNIQYF.

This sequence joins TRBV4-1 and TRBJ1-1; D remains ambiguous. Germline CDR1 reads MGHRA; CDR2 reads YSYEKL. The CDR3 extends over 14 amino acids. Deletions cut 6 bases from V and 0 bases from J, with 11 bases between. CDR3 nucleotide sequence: TGCGCCAGCAGACAACAAGGGTTGAACACTGAAGCTTTCTTT. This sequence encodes CASRQQGLNTEAFF.

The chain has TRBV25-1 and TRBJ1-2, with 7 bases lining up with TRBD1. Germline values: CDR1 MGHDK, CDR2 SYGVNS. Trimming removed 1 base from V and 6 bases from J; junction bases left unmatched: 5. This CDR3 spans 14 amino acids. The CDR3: CASSESGQFHGYTF. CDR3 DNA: TGTGCCAGCAGTGAATCGGGACAGTTCCATGGCTACACCTTC.

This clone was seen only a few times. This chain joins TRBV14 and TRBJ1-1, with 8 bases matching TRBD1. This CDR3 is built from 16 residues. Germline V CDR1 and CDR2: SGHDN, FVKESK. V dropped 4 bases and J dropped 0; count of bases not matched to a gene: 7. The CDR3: CASSRRQGRMNTEAFF. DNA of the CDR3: TGTGCCAGCAGCCGACGACAGGGGCGGATGAACACTGAAGCTTTCTTT.

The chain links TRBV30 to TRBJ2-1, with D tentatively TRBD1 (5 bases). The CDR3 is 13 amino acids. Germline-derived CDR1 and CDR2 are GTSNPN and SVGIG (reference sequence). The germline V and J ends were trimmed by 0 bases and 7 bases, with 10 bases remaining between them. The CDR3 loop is CAWSVNRLNEQFF. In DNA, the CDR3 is TGTGCCTGGAGTGTAAACAGGCTTAATGAGCAGTTCTTC.

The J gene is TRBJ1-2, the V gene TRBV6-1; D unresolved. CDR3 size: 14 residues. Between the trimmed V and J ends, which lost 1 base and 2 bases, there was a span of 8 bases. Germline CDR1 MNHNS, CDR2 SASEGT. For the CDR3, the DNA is TGTGCCAGCAGTGAAGGGACGGTAAACTATGGCTACACCTTC. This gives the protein CASSEGTVNYGYTF.

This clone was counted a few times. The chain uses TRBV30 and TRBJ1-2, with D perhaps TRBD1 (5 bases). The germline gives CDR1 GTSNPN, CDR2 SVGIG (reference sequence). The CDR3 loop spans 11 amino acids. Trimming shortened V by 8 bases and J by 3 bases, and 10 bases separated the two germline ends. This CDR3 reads CAGTMYYGYTF. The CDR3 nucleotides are TGTGCCGGGACGATGTACTATGGCTACACCTTC.

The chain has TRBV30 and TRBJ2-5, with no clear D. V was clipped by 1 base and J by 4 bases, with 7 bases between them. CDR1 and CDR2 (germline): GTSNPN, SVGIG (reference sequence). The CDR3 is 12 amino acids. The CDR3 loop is CAWSAARETQYF. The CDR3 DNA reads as TGTGCCTGGAGTGCAGCGAGAGAGACCCAGTACTTC.

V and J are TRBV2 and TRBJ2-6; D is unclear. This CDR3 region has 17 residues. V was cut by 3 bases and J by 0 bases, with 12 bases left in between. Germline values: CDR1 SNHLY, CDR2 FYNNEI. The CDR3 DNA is TGTGCCAGCAGTGAGACATCTAAGGGCTCTGGGGCCAACGTCCTGACTTTC. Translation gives CASSETSKGSGANVLTF.